One and the same sample provided the 32 T cell receptor beta chains below, sequenced in a study of T cells expressing NK-cell markers. TCRdb re-called the 5' RACE reads; every CDR3 protein appears as one record, without DNA. Seen in this sample are about 160,000 distinct CDR3 sequences; the ten most common clones hold approximately 18%. The specimen was blood T cells: a sorted CD56 or NKG2C T cell subset, CD4+ or CD8+ T cells, or bulk PBMC T cells (not recorded which). Receptor source: a woman aged 18 to 75 in good health.

This chain joins TRBV3-1 and TRBJ2-7; as DNA is missing, the TRBD1 call by TCRdb cannot be tested. This CDR3 comprises 20 residues. The V gene's germline CDR1 is LGHDT and CDR2 YNNKEL (reference sequence). CDR3 sequence reads: CASRREPRGTGRGNSYEQYF.

The chain couples TRBV19 to TRBJ2-1; TCRdb calls TRBD2, which cannot be checked without DNA. Germline CDR1 is LNHDA and CDR2 is SQIVND (reference sequence). The length of the CDR3 is 13 residues. CDR3 protein: CASQEGLAGGQFF. The whole variable domain, remainder taken from reference TRBV19 and TRBJ2-1, is DGGITQSPKYLFRKEGQNVTLSCEQNLNHDAMYWYRQDPGQGLRLIYYSQIVNDFQKGDIAEGYSVSREKKESFPLTVTSAQKNPTAFYLCASQEGLAGGQFFGPGTRLTVL.

This rearrangement joins TRBV28 to TRBJ1-1; the D gene TCRdb calls, TRBD1, cannot be checked with no DNA. The length of the CDR3 is 14 residues. Per germline, CDR1 MDHEN and CDR2 SYDVKM. The CDR3 here is CASRSPRGDAEAFF.

The CDR3 sequence is CASRQRGGTYNEQFF. The rearrangement links TRBV7-2 to TRBJ2-1; TCRdb outputs TRBD2, but without DNA this stays unchecked. There are 15 residues in the CDR3. Germline CDR1 SGHTA, CDR2 FQGNSA.

The J gene is TRBJ2-4, the V gene TRBV11-2; with no DNA, the TCRdb D assignment of TRBD2 cannot be verified. The CDR3 runs 17 residues. Germline-derived CDR1 and CDR2 are SGHAT and FQNNGV. The chain's CDR3 is CASSLARREFAKNIQYF. The variable domain in full, with the rest retrieved from reference TRBV11-2 and TRBJ2-4, is EAGVAQSPRYKIIEKRQSVAFWCNPISGHATLYWYQQILGQGPKLLIQFQNNGVVDDSQLPKDRFSAERLKGVDSTLKIQPAKLEDSAVYLCASSLARREFAKNIQYFGAGTRLSVL.

V and J are TRBV6-1 and TRBJ2-6; TCRdb's D gene call, TRBD1, goes unchecked for lack of DNA. The germline V gene encodes CDR1 MNHNS and CDR2 SASEGT. The length of the CDR3 is 17 residues. This chain's CDR3 is CASSPRGGLSGANVLTF.

The chain is built from TRBV12-3 or TRBV12-4 and TRBJ2-7. The CDR3 length is 13 residues. This CDR3 reads CASSLAGSSEQYF.

The chain uses TRBV7-9 and TRBJ2-5. CDR3 length equals 14 residues. Germline loops: CDR1 SEHNR, CDR2 FQNEAQ (reference sequence). CDR3 loop: CASSFGGYQETQYF.

The genes are TRBV5-6 and TRBJ1-1; TCRdb proposes TRBD1, but this gene call is untestable without DNA. This CDR3 contains 13 residues. CDR1 is SGHDT and CDR2 is YYEEEE in the germline V gene. CDR3 protein: CASSLPAGAEAFF.

The chain links TRBV7-6 to TRBJ2-7; TCRdb indicates TRBD1, and absent DNA this call remains unverified. Germline CDR1 is SGHVS and CDR2 is FNYEAQ. This CDR3 is built from 16 residues. The CDR3 spells CASSLESGVNSYEQYF.

The chain employs TRBV7-8 and TRBJ2-1. The length of the CDR3 is 16 residues. Per the germline V gene, CDR1 is SGHVS and CDR2 is FQNEAQ. The CDR3 spells CASSSPTPNVYNEQFF. Filled out from reference TRBV7-8 and TRBJ2-1, the complete variable domain reads GAGVSQSPRYKVAKRGQDVALRCDPISGHVSLFWYQQALGQGPEFLTYFQNEAQLDKSGLPSDRFFAERPEGSVSTLKIQRTQQEDSAVYLCASSSPTPNVYNEQFFGPGTRLTVL.

The rearrangement uses TRBV5-1 and TRBJ1-6; TCRdb's D call of TRBD1 is untestable without DNA. Per the germline V gene, CDR1 is SGHRS and CDR2 is YFSETQ. The CDR3 length is 16 residues. CDR3 region: CASSLVPGRTNSPLHF.

V usage is TRBV12-3 or TRBV12-4 and J usage is TRBJ1-1. CDR3 length: 12 amino acids. The CDR3 loop is CASSFSLGEAFF.

The J gene is TRBJ2-3, the V gene TRBV7-2; TCRdb's D gene call, TRBD1, goes unchecked for lack of DNA. The CDR3 is 17 residues long. Looked up from germline, CDR1 is SGHTA and CDR2 is FQGNSA. CDR3 sequence: CASSLSPGHQRTDTQYF.

The J gene is TRBJ2-3, the V gene TRBV11-2; the TCRdb call, TRBD1, lacks DNA for checking. Germline CDR1 reads SGHAT; CDR2 reads FQNNGV. CDR3 size: 14 residues. This CDR3 reads CASSPGTVGDTQYF.

The rearrangement joins TRBV18 to TRBJ1-1. Germline V gives CDR1 KGHSH, CDR2 LQKENI. The CDR3 loop spans 16 amino acids. The CDR3 region is CASSPVTGDRTGGAFF.

The chain recombines TRBV7-2 with TRBJ2-7; TCRdb lists TRBD1, though no DNA is available to test this call. This CDR3 has 16 residues. Germline assignment: CDR1 SGHTA and CDR2 FQGNSA. The CDR3 protein is CASSFQGKAGAGEQYF.

The CDR3 loop reads CASSPRLDRGREQYF. This chain links TRBV13 with TRBJ2-7; TCRdb names TRBD1, which stays unverified in the absence of DNA. The CDR3 consists of 15 residues. CDR1 is PRHDT and CDR2 is FYEKMQ in the germline V gene (reference sequence).

The chain recombines TRBV20-1 with TRBJ1-1; the D call of TRBD1 rests on TCRdb alone, since no DNA is present to check it. The germline CDR1 and CDR2 sequences are DFQATT and SNEGSKA (reference sequence). The CDR3 is 13 amino acids. CDR3 amino acids: CSATGLLNTEAFF.

The genes are TRBV6-1 and TRBJ2-3. This CDR3 has 13 residues. Per the germline V gene, CDR1 is MNHNS and CDR2 is SASEGT. The CDR3 loop reads CASSKNPTDTQYF.

This sequence joins TRBV7-2 and TRBJ2-1. In germline, CDR1 is SGHTA, CDR2 FQGNSA. The CDR3 is made up of 14 amino acids. Here the CDR3 reads CASSLVGGRNEQFF.

V usage is TRBV6-1 and J usage is TRBJ1-4; the D gene TCRdb calls, TRBD1, cannot be checked with no DNA. The germline CDR1 and CDR2 sequences are MNHNS and SASEGT. The CDR3 loop spans 14 amino acids. CDR3 sequence reads: CASRDRVTNEKLFF.

The chain has TRBV20-1 and TRBJ2-1; TCRdb selects TRBD1, and the lack of DNA leaves this call unchecked. This CDR3 is built from 15 residues. The germline CDR1 and CDR2 sequences are DFQATT and SNEGSKA (reference sequence). The chain's CDR3 is CSLGGYGGPKDEQFF.

The chain combines TRBV7-2 with TRBJ2-7; TCRdb calls TRBD2, which cannot be checked without DNA. Germline CDR1 SGHTA, CDR2 FQGNSA. The CDR3 runs 14 residues. The CDR3 loop reads CASSLELGFYEQYF.

The chain is built from TRBV15 and TRBJ1-5. The CDR3 runs to 12 residues. In germline, CDR1 is LNHNV, CDR2 YYDKDF (reference sequence). Here the CDR3 reads CATSREIGPQHF.

The chain employs TRBV9 and TRBJ2-1. The CDR3 spans 16 residues. CDR1 SGDLS and CDR2 YYNGEE come from the germline V gene. The chain's CDR3 is CASTSTPAQQYNEQFF.

This chain joins TRBV18 and TRBJ1-5; as DNA is missing, the TRBD1 call by TCRdb cannot be tested. CDR1 and CDR2 (germline): KGHSH, LQKENI. The CDR3 spans 17 residues. Here the CDR3 reads CASSPPANRSSNQPQHF.

The gene calls are TRBV20-1 and TRBJ2-5; TCRdb gives TRBD1 as the D gene, but with no DNA this cannot be confirmed. Germline CDR1 is DFQATT and CDR2 is SNEGSKA (reference sequence). This CDR3 spans 14 amino acids. CDR3 in amino acids: CSASLRGLQETQYF.

V gene TRBV5-1 combines with J gene TRBJ2-5; the TCRdb call, TRBD2, lacks DNA for checking. Per the germline V gene, CDR1 is SGHRS and CDR2 is YFSETQ. CDR3 length: 14 amino acids. CDR3 amino acids: CASSFGGPQETQYF.

The chain has TRBV20-1 and TRBJ2-6. Germline V gene sequence: CDR1 DFQATT, CDR2 SNEGSKA (reference sequence). The CDR3 runs 17 residues. This chain's CDR3 is CSARDKHHPTRANVLTF.

CDR3 sequence reads: CASSLVGTGISTQHF. V and J are TRBV12-3 or TRBV12-4 and TRBJ1-5; TCRdb's D gene call, TRBD1, goes unchecked for lack of DNA. The CDR3 runs to 15 residues.

This CDR3 is CSAEGLKTSGSGNEQFF. The chain couples TRBV20-1 to TRBJ2-1; checking the TCRdb D call of TRBD2 is not possible without DNA. Germline CDR1 DFQATT, CDR2 SNEGSKA (reference sequence). The CDR3 loop spans 17 amino acids.